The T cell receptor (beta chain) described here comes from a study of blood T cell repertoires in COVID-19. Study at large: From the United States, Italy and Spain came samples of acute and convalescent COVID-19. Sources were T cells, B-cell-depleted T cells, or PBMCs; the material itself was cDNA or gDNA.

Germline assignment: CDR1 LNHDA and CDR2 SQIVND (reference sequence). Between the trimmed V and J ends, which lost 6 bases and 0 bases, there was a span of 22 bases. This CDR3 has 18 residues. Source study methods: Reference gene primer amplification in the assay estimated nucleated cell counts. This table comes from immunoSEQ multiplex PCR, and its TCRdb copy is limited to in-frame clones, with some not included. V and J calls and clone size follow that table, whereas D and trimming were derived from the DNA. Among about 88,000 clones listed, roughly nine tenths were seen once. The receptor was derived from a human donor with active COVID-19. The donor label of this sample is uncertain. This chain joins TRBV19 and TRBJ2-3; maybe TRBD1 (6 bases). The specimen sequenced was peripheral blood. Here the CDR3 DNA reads TGTGCCAGTAGGCCTCACCTAGACCGGGACAAAAGCACAGATACGCAGTATTTT. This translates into CASRPHLDRDKSTDTQYF.